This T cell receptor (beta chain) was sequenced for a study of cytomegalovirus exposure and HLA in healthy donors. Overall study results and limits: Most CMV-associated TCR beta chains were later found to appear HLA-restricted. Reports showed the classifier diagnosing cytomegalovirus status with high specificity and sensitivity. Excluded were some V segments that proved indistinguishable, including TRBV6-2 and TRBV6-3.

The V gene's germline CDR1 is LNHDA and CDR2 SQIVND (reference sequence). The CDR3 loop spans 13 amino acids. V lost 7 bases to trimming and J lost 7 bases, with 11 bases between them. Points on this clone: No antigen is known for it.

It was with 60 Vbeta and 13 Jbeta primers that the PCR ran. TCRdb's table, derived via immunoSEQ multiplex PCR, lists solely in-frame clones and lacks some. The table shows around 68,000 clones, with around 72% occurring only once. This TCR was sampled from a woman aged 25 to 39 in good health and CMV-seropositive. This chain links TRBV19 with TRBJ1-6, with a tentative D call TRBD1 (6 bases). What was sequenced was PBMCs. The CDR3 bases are TGTGCCAGTACAGAGGGGGGGAATTCACCCCTCCACTTT. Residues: CASTEGGNSPLHF.